The 3 T cell receptor beta chains below were found in one sample sequenced in a study of T cells in Graves' hyperthyroidism and ophthalmopathy. The CDR3 regions of TCR beta were amplified from RNA transcripts. First-round RT-PCR targeting the TCR CDR3 was performed with the HTBI primer set. In TCRdb, the multiplex PCR reads were re-called with MiXCR into one record per CDR3 protein. The table records approximately 410,000 distinct CDR3 sequences, roughly 15% of them present only once. Sequenced input: blood. Receptors originate from a man aged 18 to 29 with Graves' ophthalmopathy.

The J gene is TRBJ2-7, the V gene TRBV6-1, with D unclear. CDR1 is MNHNS, CDR2 SASEGT, per germline. The CDR3 extends over 12 amino acids. Between the trimmed V and J ends, which lost 5 bases and 6 bases, there was a span of 11 bases. The CDR3 protein is CASSTLNGEQYF. The CDR3 bases are TGTGCCAGCAGTACCCTCAATGGCGAGCAGTACTTC.

The chain recombines TRBV19 with TRBJ1-2; D possibly corresponds to TRBD1 (5 bases). CDR1 LNHDA and CDR2 SQIVND come from the germline V gene (reference sequence). Trimming left V 1 base short and J 4 bases short, with 16 bases between. The CDR3 loop spans 16 amino acids. CDR3 nucleotides: TGTGCCAGTAGTATAGGTCCGGGACGGGAGAGCTATGGCTACACCTTC. Residues: CASSIGPGRESYGYTF.

This clonotype has ten or more counts. The genes are TRBV2 and TRBJ2-3, with D perhaps matching TRBD1 (6 bases). Germline CDR1 and CDR2: SNHLY and FYNNEI. The CDR3 totals 14 residues. V lost 8 bases, J lost 1 base, and 13 bases lay in between. Here the CDR3 DNA reads TGTGCCAGCCAGGGGCAGACAGGCACAGATACGCAGTATTTT. This translates into CASQGQTGTDTQYF.